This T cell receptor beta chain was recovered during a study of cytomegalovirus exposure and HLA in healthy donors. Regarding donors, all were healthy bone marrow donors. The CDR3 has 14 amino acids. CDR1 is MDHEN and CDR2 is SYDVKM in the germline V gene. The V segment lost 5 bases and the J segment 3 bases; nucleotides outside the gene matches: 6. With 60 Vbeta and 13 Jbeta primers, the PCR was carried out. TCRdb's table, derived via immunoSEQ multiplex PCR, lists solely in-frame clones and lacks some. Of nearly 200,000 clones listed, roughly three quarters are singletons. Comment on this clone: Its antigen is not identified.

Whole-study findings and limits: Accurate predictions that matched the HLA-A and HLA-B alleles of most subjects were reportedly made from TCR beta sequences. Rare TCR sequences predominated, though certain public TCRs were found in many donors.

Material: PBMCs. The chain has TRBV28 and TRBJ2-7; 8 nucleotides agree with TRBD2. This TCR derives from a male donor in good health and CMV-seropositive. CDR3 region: CASSPPGLVYEQYF. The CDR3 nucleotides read TGTGCCAGCAGTCCTCCGGGACTAGTCTACGAGCAGTACTTC.